The 32 T cell receptor beta chains listed next were all sequenced from one sample in a study of identical twins. One entry per CDR3 protein, called by TCRdb with MiXCR from the 5' RACE reads. Of approximately 260,000 distinct CDR3 sequences in the sample, about 9% were seen once. These data also formed part of another study, on yellow fever vaccine responses in identical twins.

Sequencing was carried out using CD8+ T cells sorted from blood. The source is a woman aged 18 to 35 in good health.

The chain couples TRBV27 to TRBJ2-1; D is possibly TRBD2 (6 bases). Germline-derived CDR1 and CDR2 are MNHEY and SMNVEV (reference sequence). Trimming left V 2 bases short and J 5 bases short, with 19 bases between. This CDR3 contains 17 residues. The CDR3 protein is CASSLAGTVGGHNEQFF. In DNA form, the CDR3 reads TGTGCCAGCAGTTTAGCGGGGACCGTGGGTGGCCACAATGAGCAGTTCTTC.

This clonotype was seen more than once but under ten times. The chain has TRBV3-1 and TRBJ2-5; unclear D gene. The CDR3 runs to 14 residues. Looked up from germline, CDR1 is LGHDT and CDR2 is YNNKEL (reference sequence). V dropped 4 bases and J dropped 0 bases, with 9 bases sitting between them. The CDR3 nucleotides are TGTGCCAGCAGCCCTACCCTGTACCAAGAGACCCAGTACTTC. Translation: CASSPTLYQETQYF.

This clonotype has ten or more counts. The rearrangement joins TRBV3-1 to TRBJ1-1; D may be TRBD1 (5 bases). Trimming removed 4 bases from V and 0 bases from J, with 12 bases in between. CDR3 length equals 15 residues. Germline V gene sequence: CDR1 LGHDT, CDR2 YNNKEL (reference sequence). The CDR3, as DNA: TGTGCCAGCAGCCCCGTAGGGGCGATGAACACTGAAGCTTTCTTT. This encodes CASSPVGAMNTEAFF.

This clonotype was recorded many times. The J gene is TRBJ2-7, the V gene TRBV27; D is tentatively TRBD1 or TRBD2 (5 bases each). V gave up 4 bases and J gave up 2 bases, with 12 bases separating them. Germline CDR1 MNHEY, CDR2 SMNVEV (reference sequence). The CDR3 has 14 amino acids. CDR3 sequence reads: CASSYGTAAYEQYF. As DNA, the CDR3 is TGTGCCAGCAGTTACGGGACGGCCGCCTACGAGCAGTACTTC.

The sample holds a few counts of this clonotype. The chain is built from TRBV9 and TRBJ2-3; 8 bases map to TRBD2. The CDR3 covers 15 residues. Looked up from germline, CDR1 is SGDLS and CDR2 is YYNGEE. With 6 bases clipped from V and 5 bases from J, the junction kept 11 bases outside the gene matches. The chain's CDR3 is CASTPGGLGGDTQYF. In nucleotides, the CDR3 is TGTGCCAGCACGCCGGGGGGGCTGGGTGGAGATACGCAGTATTTT.

This clonotype has just a few counts. The rearrangement joins TRBV20-1 to TRBJ2-7; tentatively, D is TRBD2 (5 bases). The germline V gene encodes CDR1 DFQATT and CDR2 SNEGSKA (reference sequence). Trimming took 0 bases from V and 4 from J, leaving 19 bases between them. The CDR3 length is 16 residues. CDR3 loop: CSARDHFGVSIYEQYF. The CDR3 coding sequence is TGCAGTGCTAGAGATCATTTCGGGGTCTCGATATACGAGCAGTACTTC.

In its sample, this clonotype was seen many times. V is TRBV20-1 and J is TRBJ2-3; D ambiguous. The CDR3 has 15 amino acids. Germline CDR1 DFQATT, CDR2 SNEGSKA (reference sequence). V lost 6 bases and J lost 2, with 18 bases in between. CDR3 sequence: CSAARPSTHTDTQYF. CDR3 sequence (DNA): TGCAGTGCCGCGAGACCATCCACACACACAGATACGCAGTATTTT.

This clonotype showed up just a few times. CDR3 DNA: TGTGCCAGCAGTGCAAGGGGTGGCGGGGGGATTTCCCCATACAATGAGCAGTTCTTC. It is translated as CASSARGGGGISPYNEQFF. The chain recombines TRBV7-8 with TRBJ2-1, with TRBD2 matching over 8 bases. Trimming at V came to 6 bases and at J to 4 bases, leaving 20 bases not matched to a gene. Per the germline V gene, CDR1 is SGHVS and CDR2 is FQNEAQ. The CDR3 extends over 19 amino acids. The complete variable domain, with remaining parts taken from reference TRBV7-8 and TRBJ2-1, reads GAGVSQSPRYKVAKRGQDVALRCDPISGHVSLFWYQQALGQGPEFLTYFQNEAQLDKSGLPSDRFFAERPEGSVSTLKIQRTQQEDSAVYLCASSARGGGGISPYNEQFFGPGTRLTVL.

This clonotype was detected many times. The chain joins TRBV4-3 to TRBJ2-1; 7 nucleotides match TRBD2. CDR3 length: 16 amino acids. With V trimmed by 0 bases and J by 7 bases, 9 bases remained unmatched. The germline CDR1 and CDR2 sequences are LGHNA and YSLEER. The CDR3 DNA is TGCGCCAGCAGCCAAGATCTTGCGGGAGTGAAGAATGAGCAGTTCTTC. Translating gives CASSQDLAGVKNEQFF.

The J gene is TRBJ2-7, the V gene TRBV11-3; no definite D call. The germline V and J ends were trimmed by 5 bases and 3 bases, with 11 bases remaining between them. CDR1 and CDR2 from the germline V gene are SGHNT and YENEEA. CDR3 length: 13 amino acids. CDR3 sequence: CASSRTESYEQYF. The CDR3 DNA sequence: TGTGCCAGCAGCCGGACGGAAAGCTACGAGCAGTACTTC.

This clonotype occurred many times. The rearrangement uses TRBV4-3 and TRBJ2-7, with D possibly being TRBD2 (7 bases). In germline, CDR1 is LGHNA, CDR2 YSLEER. The V end lost 0 bases, the J end lost 0 bases, and 12 bases lay between the germline ends. This CDR3 is built from 16 residues. CDR3 protein: CASSQDAGAISYEQYF. CDR3 coding DNA: TGCGCCAGCAGCCAAGATGCGGGGGCGATCTCCTACGAGCAGTACTTC.

The chain is built from TRBV2 and TRBJ2-7; D remains unclear. Germline V CDR1 and CDR2: SNHLY, FYNNEI. Deletions cut 8 bases from V and 4 bases from J, with 6 bases between. This CDR3 has 10 amino acids. The CDR3 DNA is TGTGCCAGCGCCGGGTACGAGCAGTACTTC. Protein product: CASAGYEQYF.

This clonotype was picked up many times. V gene TRBV29-1 combines with J gene TRBJ2-7; D ambiguous. The CDR3 spans 12 residues. The ends were cut back, 0 bases at V and 4 bases at J, with 7 bases in the middle. In germline, CDR1 is SQVTM, CDR2 ANQGSEA. DNA for the CDR3: TGCAGCGTTGAAGATGTTAGTTACGAGCAGTACTTC. Protein product: CSVEDVSYEQYF.

V usage is TRBV11-1 and J usage is TRBJ2-3; D not certain. Germline values: CDR1 SGHAT, CDR2 FQDESV (reference sequence). The CDR3 spans 15 residues. V dropped 2 bases and J dropped 1 base, with 10 bases sitting between them. The CDR3 coding sequence is TGTGCCAGCAGCTTATCCCCGGTGGGCACAGATACGCAGTATTTT. Translated: CASSLSPVGTDTQYF.

This clonotype was found many times. The gene calls are TRBV5-1 and TRBJ2-3, with TRBD1 identical over 7 bases. The junction had 6 bases not matched to a gene; V was cut back by 0 bases and J by 2 bases. CDR3 size: 16 residues. Germline assignment: CDR1 SGHRS and CDR2 YFSETQ. The CDR3 sequence: CASSLAGQVFTDTQYF. The CDR3 DNA follows: TGCGCCAGCAGCTTGGCCGGACAGGTGTTCACAGATACGCAGTATTTT. The variable domain in full, with the rest retrieved from reference TRBV5-1 and TRBJ2-3, is KAGVTQTPRYLIKTRGQQVTLSCSPISGHRSVSWYQQTPGQGLQFLFEYFSETQRNKGNFPGRFSGRQFSNSRSEMNVSTLELGDSALYLCASSLAGQVFTDTQYFGPGTRLTVL.

This clonotype has only a few counts. The V and J genes are TRBV12-3 or TRBV12-4 and TRBJ2-5, with 11 bases aligning to TRBD1. Losses at the gene ends were 7 bases for V and 5 bases for J; bases not matched to a gene: 9. The CDR3 contains 15 residues. The CDR3 here is CASNTGQGAGETQYF. The CDR3, as DNA: TGTGCCAGCAATACCGGACAGGGGGCGGGGGAGACCCAGTACTTC.

This clonotype was counted many times. The rearrangement uses TRBV12-3 or TRBV12-4 and TRBJ2-5, with 9 bases identical to TRBD2. There are 13 residues in the CDR3. V dropped 8 bases and J dropped 5; count of bases not matched to a gene: 6. CDR3 DNA: TGTGCCAGCCTGCGCGGGAGGGTCGAGACCCAGTACTTC. This sequence encodes CASLRGRVETQYF.

This clonotype has only a few counts. The chain links TRBV9 to TRBJ2-5, with TRBD2 identical over 10 bases. V was pared by 2 bases and J by 4 bases, with 5 bases of the junction left unmatched. The CDR3 loop spans 15 amino acids. Germline assignment: CDR1 SGDLS and CDR2 YYNGEE. The CDR3 nucleotides read TGTGCCAGCAGCGTCAGCGGGGGGGCCACAGAGACCCAGTACTTC. Translation gives CASSVSGGATETQYF.

This chain uses TRBV27 with TRBJ2-2; no definite D call. Trimming removed 4 bases from V and 6 bases from J, with 15 bases in between. The CDR3 covers 15 residues. The germline V gene has CDR1 MNHEY and CDR2 SMNVEV (reference sequence). The CDR3 here is CASSSTIVMSGELFF. CDR3 in DNA: TGTGCCAGCAGTTCTACAATAGTAATGTCCGGGGAGCTGTTTTTT.

The V and J genes are TRBV27 and TRBJ2-2, with TRBD1 as a possible D gene (6 bases). The CDR3 runs to 17 residues. Germline CDR1 MNHEY, CDR2 SMNVEV (reference sequence). V shed 1 base and J shed 3 bases, with 15 bases lying between them. The CDR3 is CASSLFGGWTYTGELFF. Written as DNA, the CDR3 is TGTGCCAGCAGTTTATTTGGGGGCTGGACCTACACCGGGGAGCTGTTTTTT.

This clonotype was counted at least ten times. The chain has TRBV11-1 and TRBJ2-6; perhaps TRBD1 as D (6 bases). From germline, CDR1 is SGHAT and CDR2 FQDESV (reference sequence). This CDR3 has 18 amino acids. Trimming shortened V by 6 bases and J by 0 bases, and 18 bases separated the two germline ends. The DNA of the CDR3 is TGTGCCAGCAGTCTTCCCAAGACAGGTTCCTCTGGGGCCAACGTCCTGACTTTC. Its protein product is CASSLPKTGSSGANVLTF.

The rearrangement links TRBV2 to TRBJ2-7; the D is unclear. This CDR3 has 14 residues. V lost 4 bases to trimming and J lost 2 bases, with 12 bases between them. Germline loops: CDR1 SNHLY, CDR2 FYNNEI. CDR3 coding DNA: TGTGCCAGCAGTGTCCAAGTACCACCCTACGAGCAGTACTTC. Protein sequence: CASSVQVPPYEQYF.

V is TRBV6-1 and J is TRBJ2-1; TRBD2 matches at 7 bases. Trimming cost V 6 bases and J 8 bases; bases outside gene matches: 16. The germline V gene encodes CDR1 MNHNS and CDR2 SASEGT. The CDR3 spans 16 residues. CDR3 DNA sequence: TGTGCCAGCAGCCCGCGTGCGGGGGAGCCCTCGGATGAGCAGTTCTTC. This gives the protein CASSPRAGEPSDEQFF.

This clonotype was detected only a few times. This rearrangement joins TRBV29-1 to TRBJ2-1; D not resolved. The CDR3 loop spans 11 amino acids. Trimming left V 3 bases short and J 6 bases short, with 6 bases between. Germline lookup yields CDR1 SQVTM and CDR2 ANQGSEA. CDR3 sequence reads: CSVEFPNEQFF. DNA of the CDR3: TGCAGCGTTGAGTTTCCCAATGAGCAGTTCTTC.

This clonotype was seen only a few times. The chain recombines TRBV15 with TRBJ2-7; D not resolved. CDR1 is LNHNV, CDR2 YYDKDF, per germline (reference sequence). The V end lost 5 bases, the J end lost 3 bases, and 11 bases lay between the germline ends. The CDR3 covers 13 residues. The CDR3 region has the DNA TGTGCCACCAGCCCCCGGTCCGACTACGAGCAGTACTTC. Translating gives CATSPRSDYEQYF.

This clonotype was counted between two and nine times. J is TRBJ1-1 and V is TRBV20-1, with 7 bases identical to TRBD1. V trimming: 2 bases; J trimming: 0 bases; junction bases outside the gene matches: 6. The germline V gene encodes CDR1 DFQATT and CDR2 SNEGSKA (reference sequence). CDR3 length: 15 residues. Here the CDR3 reads CSARQGDPMNTEAFF. The CDR3 DNA is TGCAGTGCTAGACAGGGGGACCCCATGAACACTGAAGCTTTCTTT.

The V gene is TRBV11-2, the J gene TRBJ2-1, with 14 bases lining up with TRBD2. After removal of 5 bases from V and 7 bases from J, the junction contained 7 bases not matched to a gene. CDR3 size: 16 residues. Per the germline V gene, CDR1 is SGHAT and CDR2 is FQNNGV. The CDR3 bases are TGTGCCAGCAGCCTCCCCGGGACTAGCGGGAGTAATGAGCAGTTCTTC. This translates into CASSLPGTSGSNEQFF.

This sequence joins TRBV2 and TRBJ2-1; a weak D match, TRBD2 (5 bases). The CDR3 runs 16 residues. V shed 3 bases and J shed 4 bases, with 16 bases lying between them. Germline V gene sequence: CDR1 SNHLY, CDR2 FYNNEI. CDR3 sequence: CASSEFPATGYNEQFF. In DNA, the CDR3 is TGTGCCAGCAGTGAGTTCCCCGCAACGGGGTACAATGAGCAGTTCTTC.

This clonotype was seen more than once but under ten times. The chain employs TRBV28 and TRBJ2-1; 11 bases agree with TRBD2. The V gene end was trimmed by 6 bases and the J gene end by 4 bases; junction bases not matched to a gene: 11. This CDR3 contains 17 residues. Germline V gene lookup returns CDR1 MDHEN and CDR2 SYDVKM. CDR3 DNA sequence: TGTGCCAGCAGCCCTGGACTAGCGGGTGCCTTATACAATGAGCAGTTCTTC. It translates to CASSPGLAGALYNEQFF.

The chain joins TRBV14 to TRBJ2-1; 7 nucleotides align to TRBD1. The germline CDR1 and CDR2 sequences are SGHDN and FVKESK. This CDR3 has 15 amino acids. The V segment lost 2 bases and the J segment 2 bases; nucleotides outside the gene matches: 3. The CDR3 DNA follows: TGTGCCAGCAGCCAAAGGGACAGTCCCTACAATGAGCAGTTCTTC. Its protein product is CASSQRDSPYNEQFF. The whole variable domain, filled in from reference TRBV14 and TRBJ2-1, reads EAGVTQFPSHSVIEKGQTVTLRCDPISGHDNLYWYRRVMGKEIKFLLHFVKESKQDESGMPNNRFLAERTGGTYSTLKVQPAELEDSGVYFCASSQRDSPYNEQFFGPGTRLTVL.

The chain is built from TRBV4-2 and TRBJ2-3; TRBD2 aligns across 10 bases. Germline trimming cut 1 base from V and 2 bases from J; bases unmatched to any gene: 3. CDR1 and CDR2 (germline): LGHNA, YNFKEQ. The CDR3 contains 16 residues. The CDR3 spells CASSQALAGVTDTQYF. CDR3 nucleotide sequence: TGTGCCAGCAGCCAAGCCCTAGCGGGAGTCACAGATACGCAGTATTTT.

At least ten counts were recorded for this clonotype. This chain connects TRBV12-3 or TRBV12-4 to TRBJ2-3; D is uncertain. CDR3 length: 14 residues. Between the trimmed V and J ends, which lost 3 bases and 2 bases, there was a span of 9 bases. The CDR3 loop is CASSLAGITDTQYF. CDR3 nucleotide sequence: TGTGCCAGCAGTTTGGCAGGAATCACAGATACGCAGTATTTT.